This T cell receptor beta chain was captured in a study of T cell changes during pregnancy in multiple sclerosis. The V gene lost 0 bases and the J gene lost 0 bases, with 6 bases spanning the gap. Per germline, CDR1 MGHRA and CDR2 YSYEKL. The CDR3 consists of 15 residues. Sequencing was performed with immunoSEQ multiplex PCR; in TCRdb, only in-frame clones are kept and a portion is missing. The sample carries tens of thousands of clones, roughly nine tenths recorded once. This TCR derives from a female donor in good health, serving as a control in a pregnancy study. Some clones in this sample may be carry-over from other donors' samples. The chain joins TRBV4-1 to TRBJ1-3; D is perhaps TRBD1 (6 bases). The sequencing used PBMCs, collected in the first trimester of pregnancy. The CDR3, as DNA: TGCGCCAGCAGCCAAGAACAGGGCTCTGGAAACACCATATATTTT. Amino acid sequence: CASSQEQGSGNTIYF.